Listed here are 2 T cell receptor beta chains from one sample, sequenced in a study of T-cell memory formation after mild COVID-19. TCRdb processed the 5' RACE reads anew with MiXCR; each CDR3 protein has one entry. The sample comprises 300,000 to 350,000 distinct CDR3 sequences, 10% to 15% of which are singletons, and 20% to 25% rests with the top ten. What was sequenced was PBMCs or a T cell subset sorted from them (not recorded which). Receptors originate from a man aged 18 to 29 who had mild COVID-19 (a few samples of this study predate the infection). Cell type and time point are not known.

The genes are TRBV7-2 and TRBJ2-7; D remains ambiguous. The CDR3 has 11 residues. V was pared by 4 bases and J by 4 bases, with 5 bases between. Germline V CDR1 and CDR2: SGHTA, FQGNSA. CDR3 bases: TGTGCCAGCAGCTCCAAATACGAGCAGTACTTC. Translating it yields CASSSKYEQYF. Combining the CDR3 with reference TRBV7-2 and TRBJ2-7 gives the whole variable domain GAGVSQSPSNKVTEKGKDVELRCDPISGHTALYWYRQSLGQGLEFLIYFQGNSAPDKSGLPSDRFSAERTGGSVSTLTIQRTQQEDSAVYLCASSSKYEQYFGPGTRLTVT.

This clonotype was seen at least ten times. The chain links TRBV13 to TRBJ2-2; the match to TRBD2 covers 7 bases. The J segment lost 2 bases and the V segment lost 7 bases, leaving 10 bases of the junction unmatched. CDR3 size: 16 residues. Germline values: CDR1 PRHDT, CDR2 FYEKMQ (reference sequence). CDR3 protein: CASINLGGTNTGELFF. The CDR3 DNA reads TGTGCCAGCATCAACCTGGGGGGGACTAACACCGGGGAGCTGTTTTTT.